The 24 T cell receptor beta chains listed next were all sequenced from one sample in a study of control samples from healthy donors and cancer patients. Data came from immunoSEQ multiplex PCR; TCRdb stores just in-frame clones and leaves some out. Here the sample spans 100,000 to 110,000 clones, more than 85% being singletons. Material for sequencing was blood. The receptor set was obtained from a woman between 45 and 65 years old in good health.

This chain connects TRBV11-2 to TRBJ1-3, with no clear D. Germline V gives CDR1 SGHAT, CDR2 FQNNGV. The CDR3 sequence is 18 residues long. V gave up 1 base and J gave up 0 bases, with 16 bases separating them. Here the CDR3 reads CASSLVARQATSGNTIYF. CDR3 nucleotide sequence: TGTGCCAGCAGCTTAGTTGCTCGTCAGGCAACCTCTGGAAACACCATATATTTT.

This clone was seen only a few times. The rearrangement uses TRBV7-9 and TRBJ2-1; D may be TRBD1 or TRBD2 (5 bases each). This CDR3 has 16 amino acids. V lost 0 bases, J lost 4 bases, and 13 bases lay in between. Germline loops: CDR1 SEHNR, CDR2 FQNEAQ (reference sequence). This CDR3 is CASSLAVGASYNEQFF. CDR3 coding DNA: TGTGCCAGCAGCTTAGCTGTCGGGGCCTCGTACAATGAGCAGTTCTTC.

This clone was seen once. The chain is built from TRBV6-6 and TRBJ1-2; D is undetermined. CDR1 MNHNY and CDR2 SVGAGI come from the germline V gene (reference sequence). This CDR3 spans 13 amino acids. With 6 bases removed from V and 0 bases from J, the gap between germline ends came to 8 bases. The CDR3 sequence: CASSLSANYGYTF. In nucleotides, the CDR3 is TGTGCCAGCAGCCTCAGTGCTAACTATGGCTACACCTTC.

CDR3 sequence: CASPAPGNTEAFF. The CDR3 DNA is TGTGCCAGTCCCGCCCCAGGGAACACTGAAGCTTTCTTT. The chain uses TRBV19 and TRBJ1-1; D is undetermined. Trimming shortened V by 8 bases and J by 1 base, and 11 bases separated the two germline ends. Germline CDR1 and CDR2: LNHDA and SQIVND (reference sequence). The CDR3 is made up of 13 amino acids.

This chain connects TRBV7-3 to TRBJ1-1, with unresolved D. The germline V gene encodes CDR1 SGHTA and CDR2 FQGTGA. The CDR3 runs to 13 residues. Trimming took off 5 bases at V and 1 base at J, with 8 bases between the two ends. The CDR3 sequence is CASSIDGNTEAFF. The CDR3 DNA reads as TGTGCCAGCAGCATCGACGGGAACACTGAAGCTTTCTTT.

The chain is built from TRBV2 and TRBJ1-3; D unclear. The CDR3 length is 13 residues. The V gene's germline CDR1 is SNHLY and CDR2 FYNNEI. Trimming removed 2 bases at V and 7 bases at J, with 9 bases between. This CDR3 is CASSESRENTIYF. CDR3 nucleotide sequence: TGTGCCAGCAGTGAATCAAGGGAGAACACCATATATTTT.

CDR3 coding DNA: TGTGCCCGGGGGGTAAGCACAGATACGCAGTATTTT. Translating it yields CARGVSTDTQYF. The chain uses TRBV21-1 and TRBJ2-3; TRBD2 is the table's D call and was not checked against the DNA. TRBV21-1 is described as a pseudogene. The CDR3 extends over 12 amino acids.

This clone occurred once. The same CDR3 can be traced to other DNA sequences in this sample. J is TRBJ1-1 and V is TRBV27; 7 bases match TRBD1. Germline trimming cut 5 bases from V and 5 bases from J; bases unmatched to any gene: 5. Germline V gene data show CDR1 as MNHEY and CDR2 as SMNVEV (reference sequence). The CDR3 totals 13 residues. In DNA, the CDR3 is TGTGCCAGCAGTCTCTCAGGGGGGACTGAAGCTTTCTTT. Its protein is CASSLSGGTEAFF.

The chain couples TRBV4-3 to TRBJ2-6, with D possibly TRBD2 on 5 matching bases. The CDR3 sequence is 21 residues long. Trimming removed 4 bases at V and 1 base at J, with 26 bases between. Germline V gives CDR1 LGHNA, CDR2 YSLEER. The DNA of the CDR3 is TGCGCCAGCAGCCTTCGTTGGACGGGAACTGACGAACTTTCTGGGGCCAACGTCCTGACTTTC. Its translation: CASSLRWTGTDELSGANVLTF.

V usage is TRBV18 and J usage is TRBJ2-3; TRBD2 matches at 7 bases. The germline V gene has CDR1 KGHSH and CDR2 LQKENI. The CDR3 has 13 residues. V was pared by 4 bases and J by 5 bases, with 3 bases of the junction left unmatched. This CDR3 reads CASSQVAGDTQYF. The CDR3 region has the DNA TGTGCCAGCTCACAAGTAGCGGGAGATACGCAGTATTTT.

V is TRBV29-1 and J is TRBJ1-1, with 8 bases matching TRBD1. CDR3 size: 12 residues. Losses at the gene ends were 8 bases for V and 5 bases for J; bases not matched to a gene: 7. The germline CDR1 and CDR2 sequences are SQVTM and ANQGSEA. The CDR3 DNA is TGCAGCTCGCGACAGGGGTTAACTGAAGCTTTCTTT. This codes for CSSRQGLTEAFF.

The CDR3 reads CASSKGSYNSPLHF. The CDR3 region has the DNA TGTGCCAGCAGCAAGGGCTCCTATAATTCACCCCTCCACTTT. The chain uses TRBV11-2 and TRBJ1-6; D not resolved. The CDR3 has 14 residues. Germline V gene lookup returns CDR1 SGHAT and CDR2 FQNNGV. Trimming removed 5 bases at V and 0 bases at J, with 5 bases between.

V usage is TRBV7-6 and J usage is TRBJ2-7; 9 positions agree with TRBD2. CDR3 length: 15 residues. J was trimmed by 6 bases and V by 1 base; bases with no gene match: 7. Germline lookup yields CDR1 SGHVS and CDR2 FNYEAQ. DNA for the CDR3: TGTGCCAGCAGCTTAGTGGGCGGGGGGGCCGGCGAGCAGTACTTC. Translation: CASSLVGGGAGEQYF. Full variable domain (missing parts from reference TRBV7-6 and TRBJ2-7): GAGVSQSPRYKVTKRGQDVALRCDPISGHVSLYWYRQALGQGPEFLTYFNYEAQQDKSGLPNDRFSAERPEGSISTLTIQRTEQRDSAMYRCASSLVGGGAGEQYFGPGTRLTVT.

The V call is TRBV9, the J call TRBJ2-2; 8 bases are shared with TRBD2. CDR1 is SGDLS and CDR2 is YYNGEE in the germline V gene. V was pared by 4 bases and J by 1 base, with 9 bases of the junction left unmatched. The CDR3 contains 17 residues. Written as DNA, the CDR3 is TGTGCCAGCAGCCTCAATGCGGGGGGATTGAACACCGGGGAGCTGTTTTTT. Translation: CASSLNAGGLNTGELFF. Filled out from reference TRBV9 and TRBJ2-2, the complete variable domain reads DSGVTQTPKHLITATGQRVTLRCSPRSGDLSVYWYQQSLDQGLQFLIQYYNGEERAKGNILERFSAQQFPDLHSELNLSSLELGDSALYFCASSLNAGGLNTGELFFGEGSRLTVL.

This clone was seen more than once but under ten times. This sequence joins TRBV11-2 and TRBJ2-7, with D perhaps matching TRBD2 (5 bases). From germline, CDR1 is SGHAT and CDR2 FQNNGV. Trimming cost V 4 bases and J 6 bases, with 19 bases left between them. CDR3 length equals 15 residues. The CDR3 protein is CASSSARTEVAEQYF. The DNA of the CDR3 is TGTGCCAGCAGCTCCGCCCGGACGGAGGTCGCCGAGCAGTACTTC.

The chain combines TRBV4-2 with TRBJ1-1; D gene unclear. Trimming removed 1 base at V and 10 bases at J, with 7 bases between. The germline CDR1 and CDR2 sequences are LGHNA and YNFKEQ. The CDR3 loop spans 11 amino acids. CDR3 DNA: TGTGCCAGCAGCCAAGGGGAGGGAGCTTTCTTT. It encodes CASSQGEGAFF.

This chain uses TRBV3-1 (or the pseudogene TRBV3-2) with TRBJ1-5; D unclear. The CDR3 has 14 residues. V lost 1 base and J 3 bases, leaving 7 bases between the germline ends. CDR1 is LGHDT, CDR2 YNNKEL, per germline (reference sequence). CDR3 in DNA: TGTGCCAGCAGCCAAGGGTTGGTCAATCAGCCCCAGCATTTT. It translates to CASSQGLVNQPQHF.

The chain carries TRBV7-2 and TRBJ1-6, with a weak D call TRBD1 (5 bases). Trimming took off 0 bases at V and 0 bases at J, with 15 bases between the two ends. The CDR3 is 19 amino acids. Germline V lookup: CDR1 SGHTA, CDR2 FQGNSA. The CDR3 DNA sequence: TGTGCCAGCAGCTTAGCATCCGCGGGGGTGGGCTCCTATAATTCACCCCTCCACTTT. Amino acids: CASSLASAGVGSYNSPLHF.

This rearrangement joins TRBV9 to TRBJ2-3; tentatively, D is TRBD1 (6 bases). Germline loops: CDR1 SGDLS, CDR2 YYNGEE. V lost 1 base and J 3 bases, leaving 6 bases between the germline ends. This CDR3 has 13 amino acids. The CDR3 reads CASSVQGTDTQYF. CDR3 DNA sequence: TGTGCCAGCAGCGTACAGGGGACAGATACGCAGTATTTT.

The rearrangement links TRBV12-3 or TRBV12-4 to TRBJ1-5, with D possibly matching TRBD1 (5 bases). V lost 6 bases to trimming and J lost 5 bases, with 11 bases between them. The CDR3 contains 13 residues. The CDR3 DNA is TGTGCCAGCAGCAGGGACGGCGATCAGCCCCAGCATTTT. Its protein is CASSRDGDQPQHF.

The chain is built from TRBV30 and TRBJ1-1; weak D call: TRBD1 (5 bases). Per germline, CDR1 GTSNPN and CDR2 SVGIG (reference sequence). Trimming removed 0 bases from V and 5 bases from J, with 10 bases in between. The CDR3 spans 13 residues. The CDR3 DNA sequence: TGTGCCTGGAGTGTCGGGGGATGGACTGAAGCTTTCTTT. This sequence encodes CAWSVGGWTEAFF.

The V gene is TRBV12-3 or TRBV12-4, the J gene TRBJ2-7; D is unclear. The CDR3 spans 12 residues. Trimming removed 4 bases at V and 7 bases at J, with 11 bases between. The CDR3 sequence is CASSSATQEQYF. CDR3 nucleotide sequence: TGTGCCAGCAGTTCCGCTACTCAAGAGCAGTACTTC.

The CDR3 DNA reads as TGTGCCAGCAGCGGACAAGGGACTAGCGGTTACAATGAGCAGTTCTTC. It codes for CASSGQGTSGYNEQFF. This chain links TRBV9 with TRBJ2-1; 11 bases match TRBD2. Germline-derived CDR1 and CDR2 are SGDLS and YYNGEE. This CDR3 is 16 amino acids long. V trimming: 3 bases; J trimming: 4 bases; junction bases outside the gene matches: 6.

The chain combines TRBV19 with TRBJ2-2; no firm D call. Germline lookup yields CDR1 LNHDA and CDR2 SQIVND (reference sequence). V lost 5 bases to trimming and J lost 6 bases, with 22 bases between them. The CDR3 is 17 residues long. The CDR3 reads CASSVLLSKFLPGELFF. In DNA, the CDR3 is TGTGCCAGTAGTGTACTCCTCTCCAAATTTCTGCCCGGGGAGCTGTTTTTT. The variable domain in full, completed from reference TRBV19 and TRBJ2-2, reads DGGITQSPKYLFRKEGQNVTLSCEQNLNHDAMYWYRQDPGQGLRLIYYSQIVNDFQKGDIAEGYSVSREKKESFPLTVTSAQKNPTAFYLCASSVLLSKFLPGELFFGEGSRLTVL.